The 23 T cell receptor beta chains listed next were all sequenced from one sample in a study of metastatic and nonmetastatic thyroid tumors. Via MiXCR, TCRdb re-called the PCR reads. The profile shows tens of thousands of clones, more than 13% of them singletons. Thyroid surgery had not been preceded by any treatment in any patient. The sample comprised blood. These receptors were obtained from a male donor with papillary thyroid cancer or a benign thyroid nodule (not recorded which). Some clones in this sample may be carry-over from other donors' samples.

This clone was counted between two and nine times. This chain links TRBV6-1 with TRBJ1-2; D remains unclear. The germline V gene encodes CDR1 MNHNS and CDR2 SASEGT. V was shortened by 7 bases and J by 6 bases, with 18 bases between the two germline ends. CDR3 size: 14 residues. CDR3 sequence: CASKNLLGFDGYTF. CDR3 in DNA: TGTGCCAGCAAGAATTTGTTAGGCTTTGATGGCTACACCTTC.

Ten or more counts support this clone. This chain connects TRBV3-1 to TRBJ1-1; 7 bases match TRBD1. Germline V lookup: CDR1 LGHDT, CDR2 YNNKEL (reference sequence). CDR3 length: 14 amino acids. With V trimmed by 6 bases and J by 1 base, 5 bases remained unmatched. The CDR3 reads CASRATGRNTEAFF. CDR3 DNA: TGTGCCAGCAGGGCGACAGGGAGGAACACTGAAGCTTTCTTT.

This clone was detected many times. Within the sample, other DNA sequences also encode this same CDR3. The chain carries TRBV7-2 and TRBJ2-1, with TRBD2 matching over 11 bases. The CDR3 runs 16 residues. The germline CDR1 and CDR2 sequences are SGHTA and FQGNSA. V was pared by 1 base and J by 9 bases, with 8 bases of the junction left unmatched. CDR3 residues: CASSLGLAGGHSEQFF. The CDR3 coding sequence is TGTGCCAGCAGCTTAGGGCTAGCGGGAGGACACTCTGAGCAGTTCTTC.

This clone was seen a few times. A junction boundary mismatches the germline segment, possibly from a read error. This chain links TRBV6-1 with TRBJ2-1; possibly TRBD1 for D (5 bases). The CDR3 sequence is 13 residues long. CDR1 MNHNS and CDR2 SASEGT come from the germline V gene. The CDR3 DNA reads TGTGTCAGCTGTCCAGGGTTTGCAAATGAGCAGTTCTTC. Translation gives CVSCPGFANEQFF.

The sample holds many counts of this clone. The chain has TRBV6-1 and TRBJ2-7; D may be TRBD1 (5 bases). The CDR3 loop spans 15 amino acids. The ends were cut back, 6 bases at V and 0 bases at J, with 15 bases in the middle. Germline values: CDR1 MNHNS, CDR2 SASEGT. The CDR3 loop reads CASSSRVLPSYEQYF. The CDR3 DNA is TGTGCCAGCAGCAGCAGGGTCCTCCCCTCCTACGAGCAGTACTTC.

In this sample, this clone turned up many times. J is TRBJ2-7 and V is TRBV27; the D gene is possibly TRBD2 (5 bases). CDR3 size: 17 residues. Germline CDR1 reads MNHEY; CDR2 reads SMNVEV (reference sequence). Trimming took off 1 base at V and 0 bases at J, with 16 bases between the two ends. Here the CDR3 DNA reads TGTGCCAGCAGTTTATTGTCGGACTCCTGGAGCTCCTACGAGCAGTACTTC. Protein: CASSLLSDSWSSYEQYF.

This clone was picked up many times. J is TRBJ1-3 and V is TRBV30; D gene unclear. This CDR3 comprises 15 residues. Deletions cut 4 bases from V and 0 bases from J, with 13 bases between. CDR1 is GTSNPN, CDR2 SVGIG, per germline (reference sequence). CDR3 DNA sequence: TGTGCCTGGACCGAGACGGCCTTCTCTGGAAACACCATATATTTT. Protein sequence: CAWTETAFSGNTIYF.

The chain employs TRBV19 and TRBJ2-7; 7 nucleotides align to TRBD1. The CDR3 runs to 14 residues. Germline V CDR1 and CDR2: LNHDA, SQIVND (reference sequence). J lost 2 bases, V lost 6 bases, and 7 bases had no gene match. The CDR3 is CASSATGRAYEQYF. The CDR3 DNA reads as TGTGCCAGTAGCGCGACAGGGAGAGCCTACGAGCAGTACTTC. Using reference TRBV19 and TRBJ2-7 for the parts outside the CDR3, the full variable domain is DGGITQSPKYLFRKEGQNVTLSCEQNLNHDAMYWYRQDPGQGLRLIYYSQIVNDFQKGDIAEGYSVSREKKESFPLTVTSAQKNPTAFYLCASSATGRAYEQYFGPGTRLTVT.

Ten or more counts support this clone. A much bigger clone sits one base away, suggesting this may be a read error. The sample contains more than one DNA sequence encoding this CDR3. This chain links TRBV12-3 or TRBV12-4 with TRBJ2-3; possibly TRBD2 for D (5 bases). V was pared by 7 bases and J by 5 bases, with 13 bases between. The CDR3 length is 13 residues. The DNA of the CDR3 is TGTGCCAGCACCCCCCAGGCGGGAGATACGCAGTATTTT. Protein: CASTPQAGDTQYF.

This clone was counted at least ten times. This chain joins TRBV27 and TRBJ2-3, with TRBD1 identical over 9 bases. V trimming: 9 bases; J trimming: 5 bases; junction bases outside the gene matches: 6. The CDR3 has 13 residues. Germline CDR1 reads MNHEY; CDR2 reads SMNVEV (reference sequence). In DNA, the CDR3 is TGTGCCAGTCGGACAGGGGCAGTAGATACGCAGTATTTT. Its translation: CASRTGAVDTQYF.

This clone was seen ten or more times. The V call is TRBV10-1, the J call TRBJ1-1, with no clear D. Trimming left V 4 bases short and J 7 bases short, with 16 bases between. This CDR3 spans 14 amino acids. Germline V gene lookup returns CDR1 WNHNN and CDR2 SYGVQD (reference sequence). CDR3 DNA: TGCGCCAGCAGTGGGCTGGTCGGAAGCGGTGAAGCTTTCTTT. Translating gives CASSGLVGSGEAFF.

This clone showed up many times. In nucleotides, the CDR3 is TGTGCCAGCAGAACATCCTGGACAGGCTACAATGAGCAGTTCTTC. This codes for CASRTSWTGYNEQFF. The chain joins TRBV27 to TRBJ2-1; 7 bases map to TRBD1. The CDR3 is 15 amino acids. Trimming cost V 6 bases and J 3 bases; bases outside gene matches: 8. Germline V gene lookup returns CDR1 MNHEY and CDR2 SMNVEV (reference sequence).

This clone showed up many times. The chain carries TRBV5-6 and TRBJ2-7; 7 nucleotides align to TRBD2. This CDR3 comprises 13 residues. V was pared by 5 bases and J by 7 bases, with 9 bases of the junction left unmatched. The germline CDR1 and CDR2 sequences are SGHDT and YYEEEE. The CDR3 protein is CASRKTGEGEQYV. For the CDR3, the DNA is TGTGCCAGCAGGAAGACTGGGGAGGGGGAGCAGTACGTC.

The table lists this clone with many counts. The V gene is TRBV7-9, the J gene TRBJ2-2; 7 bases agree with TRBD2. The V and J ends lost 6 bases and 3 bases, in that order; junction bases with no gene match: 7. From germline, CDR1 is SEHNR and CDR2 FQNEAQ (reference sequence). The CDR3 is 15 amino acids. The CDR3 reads CASRPSGSDTGELFF. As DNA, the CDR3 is TGTGCCAGCAGGCCTAGCGGTTCCGACACCGGGGAGCTGTTTTTT.

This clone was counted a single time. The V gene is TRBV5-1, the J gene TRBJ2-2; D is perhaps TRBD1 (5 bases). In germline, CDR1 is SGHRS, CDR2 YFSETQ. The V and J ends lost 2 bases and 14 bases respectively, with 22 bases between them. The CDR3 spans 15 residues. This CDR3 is CASSLGVGVPGHLFF. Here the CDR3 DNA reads TGCGCCAGCAGCTTAGGCGTAGGGGTCCCCGGGCATCTGTTTTTT.

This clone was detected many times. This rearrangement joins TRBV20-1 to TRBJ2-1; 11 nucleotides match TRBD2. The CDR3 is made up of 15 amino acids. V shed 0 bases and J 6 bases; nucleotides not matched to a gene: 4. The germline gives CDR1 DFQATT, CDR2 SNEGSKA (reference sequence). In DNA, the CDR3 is TGCAGTGCTAGAGATCCGCTAGCGGGAGGCAATGAGCAGTTCTTC. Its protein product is CSARDPLAGGNEQFF.

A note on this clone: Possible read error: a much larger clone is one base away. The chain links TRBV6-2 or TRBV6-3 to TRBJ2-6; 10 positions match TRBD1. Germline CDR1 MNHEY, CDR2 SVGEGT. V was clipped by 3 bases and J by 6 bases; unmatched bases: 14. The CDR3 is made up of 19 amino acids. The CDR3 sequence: CASSYTVGTGAGVANVLTF. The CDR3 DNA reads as TGTGCCAGCAGTTATACGGTCGGGACAGGGGCGGGTGTGGCCAACGTCCTGACTTTC.

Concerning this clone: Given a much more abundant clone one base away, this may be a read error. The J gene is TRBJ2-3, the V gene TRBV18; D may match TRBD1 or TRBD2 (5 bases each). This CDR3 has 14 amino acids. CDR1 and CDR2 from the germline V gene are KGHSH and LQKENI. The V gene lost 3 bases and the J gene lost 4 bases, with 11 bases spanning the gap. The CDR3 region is CASSPTVGADTQYF. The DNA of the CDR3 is TGTGCCAGCTCACCGACAGTGGGAGCAGATACGCAGTATTTT.

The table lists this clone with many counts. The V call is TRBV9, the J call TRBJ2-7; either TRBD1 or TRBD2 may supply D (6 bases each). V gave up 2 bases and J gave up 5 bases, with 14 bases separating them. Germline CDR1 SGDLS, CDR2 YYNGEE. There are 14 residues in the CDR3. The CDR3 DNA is TGTGCCAGCAGCGTGACGGGGGCTCTTAACGAGCAGTACTTC. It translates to CASSVTGALNEQYF.

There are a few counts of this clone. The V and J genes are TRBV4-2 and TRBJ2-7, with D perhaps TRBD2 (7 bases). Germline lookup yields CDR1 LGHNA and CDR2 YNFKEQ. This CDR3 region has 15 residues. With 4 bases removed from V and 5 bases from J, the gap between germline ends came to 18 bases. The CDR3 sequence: CASSLRPGGPNEQYF. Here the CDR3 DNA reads TGTGCCAGCAGCCTGCGTCCCGGGGGGCCGAACGAGCAGTACTTC.

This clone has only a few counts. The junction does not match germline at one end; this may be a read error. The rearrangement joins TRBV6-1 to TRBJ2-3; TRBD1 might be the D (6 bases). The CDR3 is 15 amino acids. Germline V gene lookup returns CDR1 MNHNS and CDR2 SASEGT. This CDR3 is CVSREQGCGTDTQYF. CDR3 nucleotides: TGTGTCAGCAGAGAACAGGGTTGTGGCACAGATACGCAGTATTTT.

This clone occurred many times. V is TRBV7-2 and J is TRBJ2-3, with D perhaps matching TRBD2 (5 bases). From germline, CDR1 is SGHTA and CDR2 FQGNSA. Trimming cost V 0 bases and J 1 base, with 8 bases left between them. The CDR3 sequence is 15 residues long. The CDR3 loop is CASSLALEGTDTQYF. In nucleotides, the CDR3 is TGTGCCAGCAGCTTAGCACTAGAGGGCACAGATACGCAGTATTTT.

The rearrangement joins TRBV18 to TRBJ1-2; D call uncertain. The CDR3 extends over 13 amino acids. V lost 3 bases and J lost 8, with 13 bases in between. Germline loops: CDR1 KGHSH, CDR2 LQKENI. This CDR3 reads CASSPRTASGYTF. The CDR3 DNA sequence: TGTGCCAGCTCACCCCGGACCGCCTCGGGCTACACCTTC.